This TCR beta chain derives from a study of T cell responses to AZD1222 COVID-19 vaccine. Regarding the study as a whole: At baseline, seropositivity was found in only a handful of AZD1222 recipients. With dominance at 160-218 and 743-854, vaccine-associated CD4 TCRs spanned spike.

This CDR3 contains 12 residues. Trimming took off 7 bases at V and 3 bases at J, with 9 bases between the two ends. Details on this clone: No antigen is known for it.

The assay was immunoSEQ multiplex PCR, and TCRdb's table has in-frame clones only and misses some. The sample gives 130,000 or so clones, about 94% of which show up once; 4.5% to 6% is in the top ten. This clonotype was sampled from an adult in good health. V is TRBV12-3 or TRBV12-4 and J is TRBJ1-2, with no clear D. This specimen consisted of peripheral blood, obtained on day 0 of AZD1222 vaccination. CDR3 protein: CASTLSDYGYTF. Written as DNA, the CDR3 is TGTGCCAGCACCCTGTCCGACTATGGCTACACCTTC.